Given below is one T cell receptor beta chain in context. CDR1 GTSNPN and CDR2 SVGIG come from the germline V gene (reference sequence). Trimming cost V 4 bases and J 5 bases, with 14 bases left between them. This CDR3 is 14 amino acids long. The sample belongs to a study of blood T cell repertoires in COVID-19. Background on the study: There were acute and convalescent COVID-19 samples, and they came from the United States, Italy and Spain. T cells, B-cell-depleted T cells, or PBMCs supplied cDNA or gDNA.

Original analysis: Scientists estimated how many nucleated cells there were by amplifying reference gene primers. Assay: immunoSEQ multiplex PCR; the TCRdb copy retains only in-frame clones and omits some. The DNA was the basis for D and trimming; V, J and clone size are from that table. The sample has approximately 220,000 clones; about 84% are singletons. V gene TRBV30 combines with J gene TRBJ2-2, with a possible D match to TRBD2 (5 bases). Sequenced sample: peripheral blood. The sequence derives from a woman older than 75 with acute or convalescent COVID-19. CDR3 sequence: CAWTFGLETGELFF. The CDR3 nucleotides read TGTGCCTGGACCTTCGGACTGGAAACCGGGGAGCTGTTTTTT.